What follows are 8 T cell receptor beta chains derived from one specimen sequenced in a study of OX40 agonist ivuxolimab in advanced cancers. Here immunoSEQ multiplex PCR was the method, and the copy in TCRdb shows in-frame clones only, minus some. The sample holds about 58,000 clones, 75% to 90% seen once. The sample was CD4+ or CD8+ T cells sorted from blood, taken in a trial of the OX40 agonist ivuxolimab. All receptors come from an adult with an advanced solid tumor such as melanoma, head and neck, liver or kidney cancer.

The rearrangement joins TRBV19 to TRBJ2-1, with D perhaps matching TRBD1 (6 bases). Germline V gene sequence: CDR1 LNHDA, CDR2 SQIVND (reference sequence). The CDR3 runs 18 residues. V lost 0 bases, J lost 4 bases, and 19 bases lay in between. This CDR3 is CASSIDWGISDRYNEQFF. The DNA for the CDR3 is TGTGCCAGTAGTATAGATTGGGGGATCTCGGACAGATACAATGAGCAGTTCTTC.

This clone was seen more than once but under ten times. The chain is built from TRBV15 and TRBJ2-7; a weak D match, TRBD2 (5 bases). Per germline, CDR1 LNHNV and CDR2 YYDKDF (reference sequence). Trimming pared 0 bases from V and 3 bases from J, leaving 9 bases between. This CDR3 is 14 amino acids long. CDR3 sequence reads: CATSRDVGDYEQYF. The DNA of the CDR3 is TGTGCCACCAGCAGAGACGTCGGGGACTACGAGCAGTACTTC.

Ten or more counts support this clone. The chain is built from TRBV15 and TRBJ2-7; perhaps TRBD2 as D (5 bases). Germline lookup yields CDR1 LNHNV and CDR2 YYDKDF (reference sequence). V lost 1 base, J lost 4 bases, and 11 bases lay in between. This CDR3 contains 14 residues. The CDR3 protein is CATSRAWRTYEQYF. As DNA, the CDR3 is TGTGCCACCAGCAGAGCGTGGAGGACTTACGAGCAGTACTTC.

V is TRBV5-1 and J is TRBJ1-1, with TRBD1 matching over 11 bases. The germline V gene encodes CDR1 SGHRS and CDR2 YFSETQ. The CDR3 loop spans 17 amino acids. The V and J ends lost 4 bases and 4 bases, in that order; junction bases with no gene match: 12. This CDR3 is CASSSGIGTGGSTEAFF. CDR3 sequence (DNA): TGCGCCAGCAGCAGTGGAATAGGGACAGGGGGGAGCACTGAAGCTTTCTTT.

As DNA, the CDR3 is TGCGCCAGCAGTGGAGACTCCTATAATTCACCCCTCCACTTT. Translating it yields CASSGDSYNSPLHF. The J gene is TRBJ1-6, the V gene TRBV5-1; D remains unclear. Germline values: CDR1 SGHRS, CDR2 YFSETQ. The CDR3 contains 14 residues. With 5 bases removed from V and 0 bases from J, the gap between germline ends came to 6 bases. Drawing the rest from reference TRBV5-1 and TRBJ1-6, the complete variable domain is KAGVTQTPRYLIKTRGQQVTLSCSPISGHRSVSWYQQTPGQGLQFLFEYFSETQRNKGNFPGRFSGRQFSNSRSEMNVSTLELGDSALYLCASSGDSYNSPLHFGNGTRLTVT.

The J gene is TRBJ1-5, the V gene TRBV2; TRBD1 might be the D (5 bases). The germline CDR1 and CDR2 sequences are SNHLY and FYNNEI. V lost 6 bases and J 3 bases, leaving 18 bases between the germline ends. The CDR3 runs to 16 residues. The CDR3, as DNA: TGTGCCAGCAGGCCTGGGACCCACAAATTCAATCAGCCCCAGCATTTT. It codes for CASRPGTHKFNQPQHF.

The chain employs TRBV7-8 and TRBJ1-6, with D possibly matching TRBD1 (6 bases). Per the germline V gene, CDR1 is SGHVS and CDR2 is FQNEAQ. This CDR3 is built from 15 residues. V was clipped by 1 base and J by 8 bases, with 12 bases between them. CDR3 sequence reads: CASSLEQGSDSPLHF. DNA for the CDR3: TGTGCCAGCAGCTTAGAACAGGGTAGTGATTCACCCCTCCACTTT. The entire variable domain, with the rest obtained from reference TRBV7-8 and TRBJ1-6, is as follows: GAGVSQSPRYKVAKRGQDVALRCDPISGHVSLFWYQQALGQGPEFLTYFQNEAQLDKSGLPSDRFFAERPEGSVSTLKIQRTQQEDSAVYLCASSLEQGSDSPLHFGNGTRLTVT.

The rearrangement links TRBV5-5 to TRBJ1-4; 8 bases match TRBD1. Germline V lookup: CDR1 SGHKS, CDR2 YYEKEE (reference sequence). This CDR3 contains 16 residues. Unmatched junction bases numbered 8, after V lost 4 bases and J lost 3 bases. CDR3 residues: CASSPGQGRANEKLFF. The CDR3 nucleotides are TGTGCCAGCAGCCCCGGACAGGGAAGAGCTAATGAAAAACTGTTTTTT.